The entry below describes one T cell receptor beta chain. The antigen this receptor binds is unknown. Base quality data are lacking; no much larger clone is found one base away. At the junction V is shortened by 3 bases and J by 6 bases, with 18 bases in between. The CDR3 has 16 amino acids, counting the end cysteine and phenylalanine. Kept here is only the CDR3 DNA, which spans 48 bases and is read in frame from base 1. The germline V gene encodes CDR1 SGDLS and CDR2 YYNGEE. The time point label here, explained by the study, means: week 35, safety follow-up. Each vaccine dose was 300 ug of a 20-mer mutant IDH1 peptide in Montanide, given subcutaneously with topical imiquimod. Patients were given eight vaccinations, in weeks 1, 3, 5, 7, 11, 15, 19 and 23, which matched visits V03 through V10. Newly diagnosed WHO grade 3 or 4 IDH1-mutant astrocytomas showing loss of nuclear ATRX were present in the donors. The samples were drawn from NOA16, a multicentre, single-arm, open-label phase I trial in Germany that tested a mutant IDH1 peptide vaccine in humans for the first time. Genomic DNA for TCRB sequencing was isolated from EDTA blood with the DNeasy Blood and Tissue Kit.

The library came from the immunoSEQ multiplex PCR assay. Rearranged TCR beta chain sequences were amplified with the hsTCRB Kit following the manufacturer's protocol. An Illumina MiSeq was used to sequence the TCRB libraries. The original methods were these. The proprietary platform of the kit vendor was used for demultiplexing, trimming and gene mapping. The table was pulled from immuneACCESS by TCRdb, which kept in-frame rearrangements only. Such tables lose some clones; where checked, under half of the loss comes from unresolved V genes, and the rest has no known cause. V and J calls and clone size come straight from that table; D and trimming were deduced from the DNA. The sample contains some 48,000 clones, 76% of them found a single time. The ten largest clones add up to 10% to 15% of the sample. This sample stems from a study of a mutant IDH1 vaccine in newly diagnosed glioma (dated by TCRdb to the early 2020s). Some background on the complete study: Vaccination was initiated 4-6 weeks after radiotherapy alone, or concurrently with temozolomide cycles in the chemotherapy-containing groups. The roughly 30 treated patients were around 60% male and roughly 38% female, with a mean age of about 38 years. Before enrollment, most patients had been given radiochemotherapy with temozolomide as standard therapy, while the rest had received either radiotherapy alone or temozolomide alone. The week-35 safety follow-up took place at visit V12, and the week-47 end of study took place at visit V13. Six visits were used for peripheral blood collection: V03 (baseline), V05, V07, V10, V12 and V13. Longitudinal TCRB deep sequencing was done for 25 to 30 treated patients, wherever samples were available for exploratory analyses. Results and caveats for the whole study, not just this receptor: Pseudoprogression seemed to be unrelated to changes in the top peripheral T cell clonotypes found by TCRB sequencing. The authors stated that sample limitations prevented analyses of patient blood samples from being reproduced. Across multiple MHC alleles, vaccine-induced immune responses were seen in around 94% of patients. PBMC samples for TCRB deep sequencing were selected based on availability.

The clonotype comes from a man between 35 and 55 years old with glioma. Sequenced material: PBMCs, taken from a glioma patient whose treatment included an IDH1 peptide vaccine. The rearranged segments are TRBV9 and TRBJ2-2; a tentative D match to TRBD1 spans 6 bases. The DNA reads as follows: TGTGCCAGCAGCGGATACAGGGTTGACGTTGCCGGGGAGCTGTTTTTT. This translates into CASSGYRVDVAGELFF. Joined to the reference TRBV9 and TRBJ2-2 proteins, this CDR3 gives the full variable domain: DSGVTQTPKHLITATGQRVTLRCSPRSGDLSVYWYQQSLDQGLQFLIQYYNGEERAKGNILERFSAQQFPDLHSELNLSSLELGDSALYFCASSGYRVDVAGELFFGEGSRLTVL.